This T cell receptor beta chain is from a study of cytomegalovirus exposure and HLA in healthy donors. The primer mix had 60 Vbeta and 13 Jbeta primers. This table comes from immunoSEQ multiplex PCR, and its TCRdb copy is limited to in-frame clones, with some not included. The data hold 140,000 to 150,000 clones, with roughly 74% observed a single time. In the case of this clone: The antigen remains unidentified.

Study-level points and caveats: With DRB1 most and HLA-C fewest, TCR association rates differed between HLA loci in a later analysis. Available immune exposure information was restricted to CMV serostatus only.

The sequenced material came from PBMCs. The sequence came from a woman under 30 in good health and CMV-seropositive.

CDR3 DNA: TGCGCCAGCAGCCAAGGAGACAGTACTTATTCACCCCTCCACTTT. Protein: CASSQGDSTYSPLHF. The chain employs TRBV4-3 and TRBJ1-6; TRBD1 is a possible D gene (5 bases). CDR3 length: 15 residues. V gave up 1 base and J gave up 8 bases, with 12 bases separating them. From germline, CDR1 is LGHNA and CDR2 YSLEER.